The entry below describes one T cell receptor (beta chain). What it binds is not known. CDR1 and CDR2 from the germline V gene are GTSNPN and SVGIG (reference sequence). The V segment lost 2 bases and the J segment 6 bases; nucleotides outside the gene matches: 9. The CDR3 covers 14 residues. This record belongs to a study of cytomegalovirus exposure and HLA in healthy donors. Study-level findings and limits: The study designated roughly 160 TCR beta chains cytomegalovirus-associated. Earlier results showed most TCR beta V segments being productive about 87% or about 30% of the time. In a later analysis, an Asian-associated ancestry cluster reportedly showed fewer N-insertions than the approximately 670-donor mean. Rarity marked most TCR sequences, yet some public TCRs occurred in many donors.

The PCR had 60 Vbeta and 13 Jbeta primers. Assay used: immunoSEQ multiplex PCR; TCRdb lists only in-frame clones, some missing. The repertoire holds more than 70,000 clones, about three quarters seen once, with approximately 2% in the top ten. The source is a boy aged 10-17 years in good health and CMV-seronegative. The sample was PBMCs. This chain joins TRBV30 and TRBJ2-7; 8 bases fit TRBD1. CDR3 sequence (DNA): TGTGCCTGGAGTCCTCCCCTGGACAGGGTCGAGCAGTACTTC. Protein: CAWSPPLDRVEQYF.